These T cell receptor beta chains were read from a single sample in a study of T cells after yellow fever vaccination. MiXCR, applied by TCRdb to the 5' RACE reads, yields one record per CDR3 protein. The sample yields about 30,000 distinct CDR3 sequences, 4.4% seen once. The source material was CD8+ T cells sorted from PBMCs, sampled 5 days after the yellow fever booster vaccination. These receptor sequences come from a young man who received the YFV17D yellow fever vaccine. Each CDR3 is given without its conserved first and last residue. Each record gives: CDR3 protein, J gene, V gene.

CDR3 protein: AWHLGGDTQY
J gene: TRBJ2-3
V gene: TRBV30

CDR3 protein: ASSVASLSGYT
J gene: TRBJ1-2
V gene: TRBV19

CDR3 protein: ASSLDLGGGSYEQY
J gene: TRBJ2-7
V gene: TRBV11-2

CDR3 protein: SATRDRTYEQY
J gene: TRBJ2-7
V gene: TRBV20-1

CDR3 protein: SAFGTSGPADTQY
J gene: TRBJ2-3
V gene: TRBV20-1

CDR3 protein: ASSLGVPPYEQY
J gene: TRBJ2-7
V gene: TRBV28

CDR3 protein: ASSPQGLLEQF
J gene: TRBJ2-1
V gene: TRBV7-9

CDR3 protein: ASSLSGEQF
J gene: TRBJ2-1
V gene: TRBV12-3/TRBV12-4

CDR3 protein: SVEDLLGGRAPDEQF
J gene: TRBJ2-1
V gene: TRBV29-1

CDR3 protein: ASSFRANEQF
J gene: TRBJ2-1
V gene: TRBV11-3

CDR3 protein: ASSLGDMGTDTQY
J gene: TRBJ2-3
V gene: TRBV9

CDR3 protein: ASSLTGLAGLGRNEQF
J gene: TRBJ2-1
V gene: TRBV27

CDR3 protein: ASNPTWGETQY
J gene: TRBJ2-5
V gene: TRBV2

CDR3 protein: ASSFQGSAPYEQY
J gene: TRBJ2-7
V gene: TRBV5-4

CDR3 protein: ASSNEIQETQY
J gene: TRBJ2-5
V gene: TRBV11-2

CDR3 protein: ASSSPLWQF
J gene: TRBJ2-1
V gene: TRBV11-2

CDR3 protein: SVEGQTGEAKNIQY
J gene: TRBJ2-4
V gene: TRBV29-1

CDR3 protein: ASDRVGYEQY
J gene: TRBJ2-7
V gene: TRBV7-9

CDR3 protein: ATSRSPMGYTDTQY
J gene: TRBJ2-3
V gene: TRBV15